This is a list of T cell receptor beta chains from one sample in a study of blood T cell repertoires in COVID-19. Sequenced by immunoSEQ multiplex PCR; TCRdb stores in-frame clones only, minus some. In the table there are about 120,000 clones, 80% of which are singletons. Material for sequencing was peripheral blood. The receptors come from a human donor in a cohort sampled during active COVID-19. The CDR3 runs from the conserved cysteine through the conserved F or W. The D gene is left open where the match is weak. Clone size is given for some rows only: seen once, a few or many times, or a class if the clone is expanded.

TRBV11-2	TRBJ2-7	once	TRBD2	TGTGCCAGCAGCAGTACTAGCGGGGGGGCCGAGCAGTACTTC	CASSSTSGGAEQYF
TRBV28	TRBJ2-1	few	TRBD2	TGTGCCAGCAGTCCCTTCCCACCCCCTAGCGGGGGGGACAATGAGCAGTTCTTC	CASSPFPPPSGGDNEQFF
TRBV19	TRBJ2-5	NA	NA	TGTGCCAGTGGCCAGCTCGGGCAAGAGACCCAGTACTTC	CASGQLGQETQYF
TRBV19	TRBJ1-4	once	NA	TGTGCCAGTAGCCCTAACAGGGTTCCTAATGAAAAACTGTTTTTT	CASSPNRVPNEKLFF
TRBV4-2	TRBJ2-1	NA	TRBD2	TGTGCCAGCAGCCAAGAACTAGCGGGAAAGGTTGAGCAGTTCTTC	CASSQELAGKVEQFF
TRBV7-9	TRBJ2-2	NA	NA	TGTGCCAGCAGCTTCGGACTCTGGAACACCGGGGAGCTGTTTTTT	CASSFGLWNTGELFF
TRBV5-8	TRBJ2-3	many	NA	TGTGCCAGCAGCTTACACGGGTCGGATACGCAGTATTTT	CASSLHGSDTQYF
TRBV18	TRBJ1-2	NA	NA	TGTGCCAGCTCAAGATATGGGCAGGGAAGACTGGGCTATGGCTACACCTTC	CASSRYGQGRLGYGYTF
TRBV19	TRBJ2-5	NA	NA	TGTGCCAGTAGTATAACCGCGGTAAAAGAGACCCAGTACTTC	CASSITAVKETQYF
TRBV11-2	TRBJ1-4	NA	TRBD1	TGTGCCAGCAGCTTTTACAGGGGGCAGGATGAGGAAAAACTGTTTTTT	CASSFYRGQDEEKLFF